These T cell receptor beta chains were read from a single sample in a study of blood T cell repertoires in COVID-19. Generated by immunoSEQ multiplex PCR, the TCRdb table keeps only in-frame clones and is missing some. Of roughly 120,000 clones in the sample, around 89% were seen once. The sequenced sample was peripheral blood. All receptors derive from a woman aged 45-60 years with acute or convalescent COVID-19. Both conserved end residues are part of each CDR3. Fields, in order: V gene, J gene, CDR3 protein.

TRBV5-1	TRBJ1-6	CASSLEAENSPLHF
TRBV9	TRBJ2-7	CASSVGQGSRSYEQYF
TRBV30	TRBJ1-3	CAYQTGGLSGNTIYF
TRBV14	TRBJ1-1	CASSPFEGVSDEAFF
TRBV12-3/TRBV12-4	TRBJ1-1	CASSPLYTEAFF
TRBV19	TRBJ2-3	CASSMWASVSSDTQYF
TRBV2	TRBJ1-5	CASSVAVSGRNQPQHF
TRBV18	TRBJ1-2	CASSPPGTIYGYTF
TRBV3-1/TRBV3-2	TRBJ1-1	CASSPGQYTEAFF
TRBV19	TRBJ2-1	CASSIPGRVRFF
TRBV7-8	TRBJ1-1	CASSSRTGGITEAFF
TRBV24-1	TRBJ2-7	CATSDSAGRQGVYEQYF
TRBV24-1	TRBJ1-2	CATSETGRGYTF
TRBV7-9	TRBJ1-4	CASRFTGGEGEKLFF
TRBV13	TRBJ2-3	CASSRRGGVYF
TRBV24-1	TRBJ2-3	CATSDQGGGRGVIDTQYF
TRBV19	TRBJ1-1	CATKTGNTEAFF
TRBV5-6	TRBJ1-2	CASSLGGANYGYTF
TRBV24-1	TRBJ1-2	CATSDPGTGAGGYTF
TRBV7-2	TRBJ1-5	CASSPTGSNQPQHF
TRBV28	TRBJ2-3	CASSTSGKIDGTDTQYF
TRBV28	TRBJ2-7	CASSFTGYEQYF
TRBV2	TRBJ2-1	CASKKLAGGRDEQFF
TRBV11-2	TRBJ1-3	CASSLGVASGNTIYF
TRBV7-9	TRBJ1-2	CASSPGQGAFGYTF
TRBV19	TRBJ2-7	CASSTLDRYYEQYF
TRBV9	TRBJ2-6	CASSPLTGVLSGANVLTF
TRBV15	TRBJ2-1	CATINRGSHEQFF
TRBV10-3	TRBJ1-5	CAARRELNQPQHF
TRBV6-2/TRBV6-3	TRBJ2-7	CASSYGDSVTYEQYF
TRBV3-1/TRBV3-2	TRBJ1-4	CASSQLEKLFF
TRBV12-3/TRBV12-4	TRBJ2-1	CASSPLLVEQFF
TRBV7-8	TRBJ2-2	CASSDTRTGELFF
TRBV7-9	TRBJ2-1	CASSGGLTSGRNEQFF
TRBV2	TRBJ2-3	CASSREGRVDTQYF
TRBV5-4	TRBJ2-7	CASSSGEWGEQYF
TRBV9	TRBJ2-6	CASGTYGSGANVLTF
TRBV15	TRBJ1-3	CATSRTGGTLSGNTIYF
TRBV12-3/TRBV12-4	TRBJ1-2	CASSPFAGGYTF
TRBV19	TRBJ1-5	CASMEPGSNRAQHF
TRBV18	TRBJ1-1	CASSPLRSNTEAFF
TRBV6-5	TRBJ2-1	CASGGTTYNEQFF
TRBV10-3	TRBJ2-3	CAISESLAGALDTQYF